This passage covers 8 T cell receptor beta chains from one sample sequenced in a study of blood T cell repertoires in COVID-19. Measured with immunoSEQ multiplex PCR; TCRdb has only the in-frame clones, and not every one. The sample has 120,000 or so clones, about 82% seen once. Sequenced sample: peripheral blood. The receptor source for this set is a man aged 55 to 69 with active or convalescent COVID-19.

V is TRBV6-2 or TRBV6-3 and J is TRBJ1-5; D perhaps matches TRBD1 (6 bases). With 5 bases removed from V and 7 bases from J, the gap between germline ends came to 15 bases. This CDR3 region has 14 residues. CDR1 and CDR2 from the germline V gene are MNHEY and SVGEGT. The CDR3 coding sequence is TGTGCCAGCAGTCAAGGGGGGGGGAGGCAGCCCCAGCATTTT. Translation: CASSQGGGRQPQHF.

The V call is TRBV7-9, the J call TRBJ1-4, with a weak D call TRBD1 (5 bases). Trimming cost V 5 bases and J 4 bases, with 8 bases left between them. CDR3 size: 13 residues. The germline V gene has CDR1 SEHNR and CDR2 FQNEAQ (reference sequence). CDR3 sequence: CASSPDSNEKLFF. The CDR3 DNA follows: TGTGCCAGCAGCCCTGACAGTAATGAAAAACTGTTTTTT.

The chain combines TRBV7-2 with TRBJ2-5; TRBD2 matches at 14 bases. The CDR3 has 17 amino acids. The germline V gene has CDR1 SGHTA and CDR2 FQGNSA. V dropped 3 bases and J dropped 1; count of bases not matched to a gene: 4. The DNA of the CDR3 is TGTGCCAGCAGCTTGACTAGCGGGAGGGGTCCCCAAGAGACCCAGTACTTC. Translated: CASSLTSGRGPQETQYF.

V usage is TRBV12-3 or TRBV12-4 and J usage is TRBJ1-5; a weak D match, TRBD1 (6 bases). Trimming left V 5 bases short and J 6 bases short, with 11 bases between. This CDR3 region has 13 residues. For the CDR3, the DNA is TGTGCCAGCAGTCCATCCAGGGGTCAGCCCCAGCATTTT. It is translated as CASSPSRGQPQHF.

The chain has TRBV5-4 and TRBJ2-2, with TRBD1 matching over 7 bases. The V segment lost 6 bases and the J segment 5 bases; nucleotides outside the gene matches: 7. The CDR3 spans 14 residues. Germline CDR1 SGHNT, CDR2 YYREEE (reference sequence). DNA of the CDR3: TGTGCCAGCACCAATTCACAGGGGACCGGGGAGCTGTTTTTT. Protein: CASTNSQGTGELFF.

The rearrangement uses TRBV25-1 and TRBJ1-6; D call uncertain. Germline assignment: CDR1 MGHDK and CDR2 SYGVNS. Trimming shortened V by 7 bases and J by 6 bases, and 13 bases separated the two germline ends. This CDR3 spans 14 amino acids. The DNA for the CDR3 is TGTGCCAGCAATTGGGCAGGTTTTAATTCACCCCTCCACTTT. The encoded protein is CASNWAGFNSPLHF.

V gene TRBV7-9 combines with J gene TRBJ1-2, with D perhaps matching TRBD1 (5 bases). Between the trimmed V and J ends, which lost 1 base and 0 bases, there was a span of 9 bases. Germline lookup yields CDR1 SEHNR and CDR2 FQNEAQ (reference sequence). The CDR3 totals 15 residues. The chain's CDR3 is CASSLVQASNYGYTF. CDR3 coding DNA: TGTGCCAGCAGCTTAGTACAGGCCTCTAACTATGGCTACACCTTC. The full variable domain, in which reference TRBV7-9 and TRBJ1-2 provide the parts outside the CDR3, is DTGVSQNPRHKITKRGQNVTFRCDPISEHNRLYWYRQTLGQGPEFLTYFQNEAQLEKSRLLSDRFSAERPKGSFSTLEIQRTEQGDSAMYLCASSLVQASNYGYTFGSGTRLTVV.

This sequence joins TRBV6-5 and TRBJ1-4, with 10 bases matching TRBD1. The trim removed 5 bases at V and 7 bases at J, leaving 4 bases unmatched. The CDR3 runs 14 residues. CDR1 MNHEY and CDR2 SVGAGI come from the germline V gene. CDR3 sequence: CASSPGQGSEKLFF. CDR3 DNA: TGTGCCAGCAGTCCGGGACAGGGGAGTGAAAAACTGTTTTTT.